This TCR beta chain was documented in a study of blood T cell repertoires in COVID-19. For the study at large: The origin of the acute and convalescent COVID-19 samples was the United States, Italy and Spain. Sources were T cells, B-cell-depleted T cells, or PBMCs; the material itself was cDNA or gDNA.

The V gene end was trimmed by 5 bases and the J gene end by 7 bases; junction bases not matched to a gene: 11. From germline, CDR1 is MDHEN and CDR2 SYDVKM. The CDR3 sequence is 15 residues long. In the original workflow: Amplifying reference gene primers gave estimates of nucleated cell counts. Sequencing was performed with immunoSEQ multiplex PCR; in TCRdb, only in-frame clones are kept and a portion is missing. V and J calls and clone size come straight from that table; D and trimming were deduced from the DNA. Here the sample spans just under 350,000 clones, around 82% being singletons. Sample: peripheral blood. This receptor was identified in a man younger than 45 with active or convalescent COVID-19. The genes are TRBV28 and TRBJ1-1; 9 nucleotides line up with TRBD1. CDR3 sequence reads: CASSPRTGGNGEAFF. The DNA of the CDR3 is TGTGCCAGCAGTCCGCGAACAGGGGGCAATGGTGAAGCTTTCTTT.